The source of this T cell receptor beta chain is a study of blood T cell repertoires in COVID-19 (TCRdb year 2020). In the study overall: Samples covering the acute and convalescent phases of COVID-19 were provided by collaborators in the United States, Italy and Spain. The prospective study material was composed of cDNA or gDNA derived from T cells, B-cell-depleted T cells, or PBMCs. Deeply sampled blood TCRbeta repertoires from subjects exposed to, actively infected with, or recovered from COVID-19 were included in the dataset. A freely available public database, intended as a resource for researchers studying the immune response to SARS-CoV-2, is where the repertoires were released. Samples came from the ongoing ImmuneRACE study (first 160 participants) plus 1,254 subjects from 6 global collaborators. The sample metadata nearly always contained a de-identified subject ID, COVID-19 status, age in years and sex. Where available, HLA class I and class II types were obtained from metadata supplied by the sample provider rather than from assay-based typing.

With respect to this clone: Its antigen specificity is not known. No base quality values were provided; no much bigger clone lies one nucleotide off. The sample holds other DNA sequences that translate to the same CDR3.

The paper as a whole reports these results and caveats: How much clinical and demographic metadata was included differed by source and by participant, and the metadata was provided uncurated.

CDR3 length: 13 amino acids, cysteine to phenylalanine. Only the CDR3 DNA stays, 39 bases, in frame from base 1. CDR1 and CDR2 (MNHNY, SVGAGI) derive from the germline V gene (reference sequence). V drops 0 bases and J drops 5 bases, leaving 7 bases in between. TCRbeta CDR3 regions were amplified from genomic DNA by means of the immunoSEQ Assay, a bias-controlled multiplex PCR. In the paper's pipeline: Nucleated cell counts per sample were estimated from amplification of reference gene primers within the assay. To quantify the absolute abundance of each unique TCRbeta CDR3 rearrangement, sequence reads were collapsed and filtered. For each sample, productive Simpson clonality was calculated as the square root of Simpson's diversity index over productive rearrangements. Imported from immuneACCESS, the table was reduced by TCRdb to in-frame sequences with V and J called. These copies leave out some clones; in studies compared against another copy, an unresolved V gene accounts for under half, and the cause of the remainder is not known. That table is the source of V, J and clone size, and D and trimming were worked out from the DNA. The sample contains about 280,000 clones, 83% of them found a single time. The top ten hold 8% to 10% of the sample.

Samples from volunteer blood donors who had recovered from COVID-19 were contributed by a second Seattle source. The collaborating institutions used their own protocols to collect whole blood in K2EDTA tubes. For TCRbeta analysis, collaborator samples were shipped as frozen whole blood, as isolated PBMCs, or as DNA extracted from either sample type. The rearrangement joined TRBV6-6 to TRBJ1-1; D gene: possibly TRBD1, on 5 matching bases. The source material was peripheral blood. This clonotype originated in a woman in her forties or fifties who had recovered from COVID-19. The CDR3 reads CASSYSGGTEAFF. The bases are TGTGCCAGCAGTTACTCGGGGGGAACTGAAGCTTTCTTT.